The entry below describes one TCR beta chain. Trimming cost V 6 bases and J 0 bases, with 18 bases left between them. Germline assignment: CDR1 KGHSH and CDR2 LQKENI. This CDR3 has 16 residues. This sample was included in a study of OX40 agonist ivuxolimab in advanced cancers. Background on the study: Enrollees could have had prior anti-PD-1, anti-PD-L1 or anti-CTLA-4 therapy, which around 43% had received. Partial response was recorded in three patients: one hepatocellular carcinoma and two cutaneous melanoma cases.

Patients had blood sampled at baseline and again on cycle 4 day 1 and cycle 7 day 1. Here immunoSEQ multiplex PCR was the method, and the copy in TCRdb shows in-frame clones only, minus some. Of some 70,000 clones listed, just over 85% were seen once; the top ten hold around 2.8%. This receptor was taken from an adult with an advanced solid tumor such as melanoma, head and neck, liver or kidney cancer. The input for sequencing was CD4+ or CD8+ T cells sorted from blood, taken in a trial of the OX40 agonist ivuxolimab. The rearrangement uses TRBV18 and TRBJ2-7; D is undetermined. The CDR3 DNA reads TGTGCCAGCTCGCCAACAGTAGGAGATAGCTCCTACGAGCAGTACTTC. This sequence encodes CASSPTVGDSSYEQYF.